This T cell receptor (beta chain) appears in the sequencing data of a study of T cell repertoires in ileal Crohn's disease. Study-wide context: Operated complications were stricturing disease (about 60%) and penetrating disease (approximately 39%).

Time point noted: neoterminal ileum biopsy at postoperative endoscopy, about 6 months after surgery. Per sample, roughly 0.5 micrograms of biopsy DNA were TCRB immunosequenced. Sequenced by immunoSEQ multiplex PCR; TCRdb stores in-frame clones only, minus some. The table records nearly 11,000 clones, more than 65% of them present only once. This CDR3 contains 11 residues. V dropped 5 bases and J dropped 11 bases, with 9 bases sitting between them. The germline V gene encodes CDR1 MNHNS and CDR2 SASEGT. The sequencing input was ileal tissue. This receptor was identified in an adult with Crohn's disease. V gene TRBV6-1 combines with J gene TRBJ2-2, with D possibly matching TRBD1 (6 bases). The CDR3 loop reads CASSRRGELFF. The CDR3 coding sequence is TGTGCCAGCAGTCGCAGGGGAGAGCTGTTTTTT.